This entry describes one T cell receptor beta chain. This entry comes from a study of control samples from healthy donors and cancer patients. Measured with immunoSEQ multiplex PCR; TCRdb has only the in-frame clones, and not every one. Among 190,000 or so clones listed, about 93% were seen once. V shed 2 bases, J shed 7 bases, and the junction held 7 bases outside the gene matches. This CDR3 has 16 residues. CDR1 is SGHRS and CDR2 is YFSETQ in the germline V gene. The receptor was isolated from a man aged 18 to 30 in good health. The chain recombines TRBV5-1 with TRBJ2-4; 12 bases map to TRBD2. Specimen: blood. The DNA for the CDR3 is TGCGCCAGCAGCTTACCTAGCGGGGGGGCCTCTAACATTCAGTACTTC. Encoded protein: CASSLPSGGASNIQYF. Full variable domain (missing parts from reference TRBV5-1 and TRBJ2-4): KAGVTQTPRYLIKTRGQQVTLSCSPISGHRSVSWYQQTPGQGLQFLFEYFSETQRNKGNFPGRFSGRQFSNSRSEMNVSTLELGDSALYLCASSLPSGGASNIQYFGAGTRLSVL.